This T cell receptor beta chain originates from a study of CD8 T cells in ankylosing spondylitis. CDR3 size: 13 residues. Trimming left V 6 bases short and J 2 bases short, with 10 bases between. As to this clonotype: Antigen specificity is unknown.

Regarding the study as a whole: As reported, disease-linked clones showed significant enrichment in matched ankylosing spondylitis synovial fluid.

TCRdb fed the 5' RACE reads into MiXCR, producing one record per CDR3 protein. The table has some 350,000 distinct CDR3 sequences, about 15% seen once; the top ten hold roughly 1.1%. Source material: blood, either unsorted or a sorted T cell fraction (not recorded which). This clonotype was sampled from a male donor with ankylosing spondylitis or in good health (not recorded which). The chain uses TRBV12-3 or TRBV12-4 and TRBJ1-1, with D hard to call. CDR3 residues: CASSRAANTEAFF. CDR3 DNA: TGTGCCAGCAGCCGGGCTGCAAACACTGAAGCTTTCTTT.